The clone carrying this TCR beta chain was picked up a small number of times. The antigen remains unidentified. The sample is drawn from a study of beta chain features in type 1 diabetes. The study's findings and limits: HLA influence on TCRB rearrangement stayed unresolved here. Patients with type 1 diabetes carried fewer insertions and had more deletions at their VDJ junctions.

Of the isolated RNA, all was reverse transcribed, and so the sequenced material was expressed TCRB transcripts. Profiling relied on immunoSEQ multiplex PCR, and the TCRdb table lists in-frame clones only, not all of them. The sample consists of about 620,000 clones, 15% of them appearing once. V was clipped by 6 bases and J by 0 bases, with 9 bases between them. In germline, CDR1 is SGHNT, CDR2 YYREEE (reference sequence). The CDR3 totals 13 residues. Each donor gave one heparinised blood draw averaging around 120 mL. The genes are TRBV5-4 and TRBJ2-5; no firm D call. The source of this sequence is a man in his late teens or twenties in good health. Sample: naive CD4+ T cells from blood. CDR3 loop: CASKSSHQETQYF. The CDR3 DNA follows: TGTGCCAGCAAATCTTCGCACCAAGAGACCCAGTACTTC. Full variable domain (remainder filled in from reference TRBV5-4 and TRBJ2-5): ETGVTQSPTHLIKTRGQQVTLRCSSQSGHNTVSWYQQALGQGPQFIFQYYREEENGRGNFPPRFSGLQFPNYSSELNVNALELDDSALYLCASKSSHQETQYFGPGTRLLVL.